This T cell receptor beta chain was observed in a study of neoadjuvant anti-PD-1 for oral cavity cancer. Time point in this sample: after neoadjuvant nivolumab, at surgical resection. TCRdb's copy holds only in-frame clones and misses some; the assay was immunoSEQ multiplex PCR. In the table there are roughly 13,000 clones, about 73% of which are singletons. This clone came up once. CDR1 is MNHEY and CDR2 is SVGAGI in the germline V gene. V was shortened by 7 bases and J by 2 bases, with 14 bases between the two germline ends. This CDR3 region has 14 residues. The TCR sequence derives from a person aged 35 to 85 with oral cavity squamous cell carcinoma. The sequencing used PBMCs, collected after nivolumab (anti-PD-1) treatment. V is TRBV6-5 and J is TRBJ2-5, with D perhaps TRBD2 (6 bases). The CDR3 DNA sequence: TGTGCCAGCACCCCGGGGGTCTGGCAAGAGACCCAGTACTTC. Its translation is CASTPGVWQETQYF.